The 30 T cell receptor beta chains below all came from one sample that was sequenced in a study of T cell responses to AZD1222 COVID-19 vaccine. Here immunoSEQ multiplex PCR was the method, and the copy in TCRdb shows in-frame clones only, minus some. The sample carries some 94,000 clones, roughly 85% recorded once. Specimen: peripheral blood, collected on day 0 of AZD1222 vaccination. These receptors all stem from an adult in good health.

This clone was observed once. V usage is TRBV18 and J usage is TRBJ1-1, with TRBD1 matching over 7 bases. The germline CDR1 and CDR2 sequences are KGHSH and LQKENI. The length of the CDR3 is 16 residues. V dropped 3 bases and J dropped 4; count of bases not matched to a gene: 11. Written as DNA, the CDR3 is TGTGCCAGCTCACCGTTGGACAGGCCCTACGGCACTGAAGCTTTCTTT. The encoded protein is CASSPLDRPYGTEAFF.

The table lists this clone with a few counts. The chain couples TRBV29-1 to TRBJ1-2; no clear D gene. Trimming shortened V by 2 bases and J by 8 bases, and 15 bases separated the two germline ends. The CDR3 loop spans 13 amino acids. Germline V gives CDR1 SQVTM, CDR2 ANQGSEA. The DNA of the CDR3 is TGCAGCGTTGAAAGCCCGAGCACCAGGGGCTACACCTTC. It encodes CSVESPSTRGYTF. Supplemented by reference TRBV29-1 and TRBJ1-2, the full variable domain reads SAVISQKPSRDICQRGTSLTIQCQVDSQVTMMFWYRQQPGQSLTLIATANQGSEATYESGFVIDKFPISRPNLTFSTLTVSNMSPEDSSIYLCSVESPSTRGYTFGSGTRLTVV.

The gene calls are TRBV4-2 and TRBJ2-6, with 7 bases matching TRBD2. The V segment lost 0 bases and the J segment 0 bases; nucleotides outside the gene matches: 8. The germline CDR1 and CDR2 sequences are LGHNA and YNFKEQ. The CDR3 runs to 19 residues. The CDR3 DNA follows: TGTGCCAGCAGCCAAGATCTCGGACTAGGGTCCTCTGGGGCCAACGTCCTGACTTTC. Its translation is CASSQDLGLGSSGANVLTF.

The chain links TRBV6-5 to TRBJ1-1; no clear D gene. V lost 0 bases and J 1 base, leaving 9 bases between the germline ends. This CDR3 has 15 residues. The germline V gene encodes CDR1 MNHEY and CDR2 SVGAGI. Here the CDR3 DNA reads TGTGCCAGCAGTTACTCGCGGACTGGGAACACTGAAGCTTTCTTT. It is translated as CASSYSRTGNTEAFF.

The gene calls are TRBV19 and TRBJ1-5; TRBD1 is a possible D gene (6 bases). The CDR3 sequence is 18 residues long. V shed 7 bases and J shed 0 bases, with 22 bases lying between them. Germline values: CDR1 LNHDA, CDR2 SQIVND (reference sequence). The CDR3 sequence: CASMSRRGLYDSNQPQHF. The CDR3 DNA reads TGTGCCAGTATGTCGCGCAGGGGACTTTACGATAGCAATCAGCCCCAGCATTTT.

The chain combines TRBV30 with TRBJ2-2; perhaps D is TRBD1 or TRBD2 (5 bases each). The CDR3 is 15 residues long. The V end was cut by 2 bases, the J end by 0 bases, with 10 bases between. Per the germline V gene, CDR1 is GTSNPN and CDR2 is SVGIG (reference sequence). Written as DNA, the CDR3 is TGTGCCTGGAGTTCGGGGCAGGCGAACACCGGGGAGCTGTTTTTT. The encoded protein is CAWSSGQANTGELFF.

The J gene is TRBJ2-7, the V gene TRBV5-5; 9 bases match TRBD1. There are 14 residues in the CDR3. The germline V gene encodes CDR1 SGHKS and CDR2 YYEKEE (reference sequence). V lost 4 bases and J lost 3; bases outside the gene matches: 5. CDR3 sequence reads: CASSPDRGFYEQYV. Written as DNA, the CDR3 is TGTGCCAGCAGCCCGGACAGGGGTTTCTACGAGCAGTACGTC.

On this clone: One end of the junction fails to match germline, which may point to a read error. This rearrangement joins TRBV5-1 to TRBJ1-3; the D gene is possibly TRBD1 (5 bases). Germline CDR1 SGHRS, CDR2 YFSETQ. The CDR3 spans 16 residues. The CDR3 region has the DNA TGTGCCAGCAGCTTGGCCGGGGGATCCTCTGGAAACACCATATATTTT. Protein product: CASSLAGGSSGNTIYF. The full variable domain, with the rest looked up from reference TRBV5-1 and TRBJ1-3, is KAGVTQTPRYLIKTRGQQVTLSCSPISGHRSVSWYQQTPGQGLQFLFEYFSETQRNKGNFPGRFSGRQFSNSRSEMNVSTLELGDSALYLCASSLAGGSSGNTIYFGEGSWLTVV.

CDR3 in amino acids: CASSYPRQGYYGYTF. DNA for the CDR3: TGTGCCAGCAGTTATCCCCGACAGGGTTACTATGGCTACACCTTC. The chain links TRBV6-9 to TRBJ1-2, with 7 positions matching TRBD1. Per the germline V gene, CDR1 is MNHGY and CDR2 is SVAAGI. The V gene end was trimmed by 2 bases and the J gene end by 3 bases; junction bases not matched to a gene: 6. The CDR3 extends over 15 amino acids.

The chain couples TRBV5-4 to TRBJ1-6; D is unresolved. Germline V gene sequence: CDR1 SGHNT, CDR2 YYREEE (reference sequence). This CDR3 has 15 residues. Between the trimmed V and J ends, which lost 2 bases and 0 bases, there was a span of 6 bases. CDR3 region: CASSFGSSYNSPLHF. The CDR3 nucleotides are TGTGCCAGCAGCTTTGGGAGCTCCTATAATTCACCCCTCCACTTT.

This chain links TRBV5-1 with TRBJ1-6; the match to TRBD1 covers 7 bases. Germline trimming cut 3 bases from V and 8 bases from J; bases unmatched to any gene: 8. Germline assignment: CDR1 SGHRS and CDR2 YFSETQ. The CDR3 has 15 amino acids. The CDR3 protein is CASSSSGGPDSPLHF. The CDR3 DNA reads TGCGCCAGCAGCTCCTCAGGGGGACCGGATTCACCCCTCCACTTT.

The J gene is TRBJ2-5, the V gene TRBV7-2; possible D gene TRBD2, 5 bases. The V gene lost 1 base and the J gene lost 4 bases, with 10 bases spanning the gap. Germline-derived CDR1 and CDR2 are SGHTA and FQGNSA. The CDR3 is made up of 14 amino acids. The CDR3 protein is CASSLGWTPETQYF. CDR3 DNA sequence: TGTGCCAGCAGCTTAGGGTGGACTCCAGAGACCCAGTACTTC. Full variable domain (outside the CDR3, taken from reference TRBV7-2 and TRBJ2-5): GAGVSQSPSNKVTEKGKDVELRCDPISGHTALYWYRQSLGQGLEFLIYFQGNSAPDKSGLPSDRFSAERTGGSVSTLTIQRTQQEDSAVYLCASSLGWTPETQYFGPGTRLLVL.

The chain has TRBV19 and TRBJ1-2; the match to TRBD1 covers 12 bases. There are 15 residues in the CDR3. Trimming cost V 11 bases and J 8 bases; bases outside gene matches: 15. CDR1 and CDR2 from the germline V gene are LNHDA and SQIVND (reference sequence). In nucleotides, the CDR3 is TGTGCCGCCAAACCCCAGGGACAGGGGGCATGGGGCTACACCTTC. Translation gives CAAKPQGQGAWGYTF.

A single count supports this clone. The chain combines TRBV7-9 with TRBJ2-6; the D gene could be TRBD1 or TRBD2 (5 bases each). The V gene's germline CDR1 is SEHNR and CDR2 FQNEAQ (reference sequence). V lost 3 bases and J lost 2, with 8 bases in between. This CDR3 contains 15 residues. The CDR3 sequence: CASSFLGAGANVLTF. The CDR3 nucleotides are TGTGCCAGCAGCTTTTTGGGGGCTGGGGCCAACGTCCTGACTTTC.

The CDR3 nucleotides read TGTGCCAGCAGCCAAGTCGGAGGGGCCTACAATGAGCAGTTCTTC. Translation gives CASSQVGGAYNEQFF. The chain recombines TRBV3-1 (or the pseudogene TRBV3-2) with TRBJ2-1; a weak D match, TRBD2 (6 bases). Trimming cost V 1 base and J 2 bases, with 9 bases left between them. Germline V gene data show CDR1 as LGHDT and CDR2 as YNNKEL (reference sequence). The CDR3 is 15 residues long.

The chain employs TRBV2 and TRBJ1-6, with 10 bases aligning to TRBD1. Germline V lookup: CDR1 SNHLY, CDR2 FYNNEI. The V gene end was trimmed by 6 bases and the J gene end by 7 bases; junction bases not matched to a gene: 6. CDR3 length: 15 amino acids. The CDR3 DNA reads as TGTGCCAGCAGGTTAGAGGGACAGGGGAATTCACCCCTCCACTTT. It encodes CASRLEGQGNSPLHF.

The chain has TRBV29-1 and TRBJ2-1, with D maybe TRBD2 (5 bases). There are 15 residues in the CDR3. Germline V gene data show CDR1 as SQVTM and CDR2 as ANQGSEA. Trimming stripped 1 base from V and 5 bases from J, with 15 bases between. Here the CDR3 reads CSVEAPGLYDNEQFF. DNA of the CDR3: TGCAGCGTTGAAGCCCCCGGACTCTATGACAATGAGCAGTTCTTC.

The genes are TRBV2 and TRBJ1-1; maybe TRBD1 (6 bases). The CDR3 totals 18 residues. Germline V CDR1 and CDR2: SNHLY, FYNNEI. Trimming removed 1 base from V and 1 base from J, with 19 bases in between. CDR3 DNA: TGTGCCAGCAGTGAAGGATTTTGGGGGGCGGTCTGGAACACTGAAGCTTTCTTT. Translated, it gives CASSEGFWGAVWNTEAFF.

The V and J genes are TRBV7-9 and TRBJ2-4; 15 nucleotides match TRBD2. Losses at the gene ends were 4 bases for V and 8 bases for J; bases not matched to a gene: 3. This CDR3 has 15 amino acids. Per germline, CDR1 SEHNR and CDR2 FQNEAQ (reference sequence). CDR3 sequence: CASSSWTSGRDIQYF. The CDR3 DNA is TGTGCCAGCAGCTCCTGGACTAGCGGGAGGGACATTCAGTACTTC. The whole variable domain, filled in from reference TRBV7-9 and TRBJ2-4, reads DTGVSQNPRHKITKRGQNVTFRCDPISEHNRLYWYRQTLGQGPEFLTYFQNEAQLEKSRLLSDRFSAERPKGSFSTLEIQRTEQGDSAMYLCASSSWTSGRDIQYFGAGTRLSVL.

The chain couples TRBV5-5 to TRBJ1-5; D ambiguous. Germline CDR1 SGHKS, CDR2 YYEKEE (reference sequence). The CDR3 spans 12 residues. The V gene lost 8 bases and the J gene lost 0 bases, with 6 bases spanning the gap. The CDR3 loop is CAREISNQPQHF. DNA for the CDR3: TGTGCCAGGGAAATTAGCAATCAGCCCCAGCATTTT.

This chain links TRBV5-6 with TRBJ1-2, with D tentatively TRBD1 (6 bases). CDR3 size: 14 residues. Germline assignment: CDR1 SGHDT and CDR2 YYEEEE. The V gene lost 3 bases and the J gene lost 4 bases, with 13 bases spanning the gap. Written as DNA, the CDR3 is TGTGCCAGCAGCTCCCTTGGGGGGGCCTATGGCTACACCTTC. This translates into CASSSLGGAYGYTF.

The CDR3 here is CASSLQETQYF. DNA of the CDR3: TGTGCCAGCAGCCTACAAGAGACCCAGTACTTC. The chain has TRBV12-3 or TRBV12-4 and TRBJ2-5; D unresolved. This CDR3 has 11 residues. V was trimmed by 6 bases and J by 2 bases, leaving 4 bases between them.

V is TRBV7-2 and J is TRBJ2-1, with 7 nucleotides matching TRBD2. V trimming: 5 bases; J trimming: 5 bases; junction bases outside the gene matches: 6. CDR3 size: 14 residues. Germline values: CDR1 SGHTA, CDR2 FQGNSA. CDR3 residues: CASSSTGTNNEQFF. The CDR3, as DNA: TGTGCCAGCAGCAGCACCGGGACTAACAATGAGCAGTTCTTC.

The chain uses TRBV6-1 and TRBJ1-6; 10 bases are a match to TRBD1. V was pared by 8 bases and J by 5 bases, with 6 bases of the junction left unmatched. The CDR3 sequence is 15 residues long. Germline V gene lookup returns CDR1 MNHNS and CDR2 SASEGT. The CDR3 DNA reads TGTGCCAGCCGGACAGGGGGACTGAATAATTCACCCCTCCACTTT. Its protein product is CASRTGGLNNSPLHF.

V and J are TRBV4-3 and TRBJ1-6; D possibly corresponds to TRBD1 (6 bases). The CDR3 runs to 16 residues. CDR1 and CDR2 (germline): LGHNA, YSLEER. Trimming took 4 bases from V and 7 from J, leaving 17 bases between them. In DNA form, the CDR3 reads TGCGCCAGCAGCCGAGATCGAGGGGGAATCAATTCACCCCTCCACTTT. It codes for CASSRDRGGINSPLHF.

This clone was detected only a few times. V and J are TRBV4-1 and TRBJ1-2; 8 nucleotides line up with TRBD1. This CDR3 spans 15 amino acids. Per the germline V gene, CDR1 is MGHRA and CDR2 is YSYEKL. Trimming at V came to 5 bases and at J to 6 bases, leaving 11 bases not matched to a gene. The CDR3 DNA follows: TGCGCCAGCAGCTATCAAGGGGCGACAGGGGATGGCTACACCTTC. Its translation is CASSYQGATGDGYTF.

As concerns this clone: A read error may account for a junction end that differs from germline. This chain joins TRBV5-1 and TRBJ1-1; no clear D gene. This CDR3 region has 13 residues. Germline V CDR1 and CDR2: SGHRS, YFSETQ. The CDR3 DNA follows: TGTGCCAGCAGTGTATGGGCTGGGACTGAAGCTTTCTTT. The encoded protein is CASSVWAGTEAFF.

J is TRBJ2-1 and V is TRBV4-2, with D possibly called TRBD1 or TRBD2 (5 bases each). V was cut by 4 bases and J by 6 bases, with 16 bases left in between. The CDR3 runs to 15 residues. The germline V gene has CDR1 LGHNA and CDR2 YNFKEQ. The CDR3 loop reads CASSPGGQGVNEQFF. The CDR3 DNA reads as TGTGCCAGCAGCCCCGGAGGTCAGGGTGTCAATGAGCAGTTCTTC.

This rearrangement joins TRBV3-1 (or the pseudogene TRBV3-2) to TRBJ1-6; no firm D call. Trimming pared 4 bases from V and 7 bases from J, leaving 8 bases between. CDR3 size: 13 residues. The germline gives CDR1 LGHDT, CDR2 YNNKEL (reference sequence). The DNA of the CDR3 is TGTGCCAGCAGCCGTAAATTGAATTCACCCCTCCACTTT. It yields the protein CASSRKLNSPLHF.

The V gene is TRBV6-1, the J gene TRBJ2-7; the D gene is possibly TRBD2 (5 bases). The CDR3 runs 14 residues. Germline V CDR1 and CDR2: MNHNS, SASEGT. V was shortened by 1 base and J by 4 bases, with 11 bases between the two germline ends. The CDR3 DNA is TGTGCCAGCAGTGAAGTCGGGGTTGGATACGAGCAGTACGTC. It translates to CASSEVGVGYEQYV.